The entry below describes one T cell receptor (beta chain). No antigen is known for it. One junction end does not reproduce the germline sequence, and a read error may be involved. Reading the germline V gene (reference sequence) gives CDR1 LGHDT and CDR2 YNNKEL. The CDR3 goes from the cysteine to the phenylalanine over 17 residues. Kept here is only the CDR3 DNA, which spans 51 bases and is read in frame from base 1. Whole blood was collected in K2EDTA tubes by collaborating institutions according to the institutions' own protocols. For TCRbeta analysis, collaborator samples were shipped as frozen whole blood, as isolated PBMCs, or as DNA extracted from either sample type. TCRbeta CDR3 regions were amplified from genomic DNA using the immunoSEQ Assay, a bias-controlled multiplex PCR. For the original study's pipeline: The number of nucleated cells in each sample was estimated from the amplification of reference gene primers within the assay. Sequence reads were collapsed and filtered to measure the absolute abundance of every unique TCRbeta CDR3 rearrangement. For each sample, productive Simpson clonality was calculated by taking the square root of Simpson's diversity index across productive rearrangements. Sourced from immuneACCESS, this table was stored by TCRdb with only in-frame sequences that have V and J called. A share of the clones is absent; for the studies checked, an unresolved V gene accounts for under half, and the remainder has no known explanation. The V and J calls and clone size are taken from that table; D and trimming were inferred from the DNA. The table for this sample lists some 52,000 clones; 90% of them were counted only once. The ten largest clones add up to about 2.9% of the sample.

The data were obtained in a study of blood T cell repertoires in COVID-19 (dated by TCRdb to the early 2020s). With respect to the entire study: Collaborator samples came from the United States, Italy and Spain and covered acute and convalescent phases of COVID-19. The prospective study material was composed of cDNA or gDNA derived from T cells, B-cell-depleted T cells, or PBMCs. The dataset comprised deeply sampled blood TCRbeta repertoires from subjects exposed to, actively infected with, or recovered from COVID-19. The repertoires were released in a freely available public database intended as a resource for research on the immune response to SARS-CoV-2. Samples came from the ongoing ImmuneRACE study (first 160 participants) plus 1,254 subjects from 6 global collaborators. The sample metadata nearly always contained a de-identified subject ID, COVID-19 status, age in years and sex. Where available, HLA class I and class II types were obtained from metadata supplied by the sample provider rather than from assay-based typing.

Overall study outcomes, separate from this receptor: The quantity of clinical and demographic metadata differed by source and by participant and was supplied without curation.

Source material: peripheral blood. Rearrangement joined TRBV3-1 (or the pseudogene TRBV3-2) to TRBJ2-1; D gene: possibly TRBD2, on 5 matching bases. This receptor was obtained from a human donor in a cohort sampled during active COVID-19. The DNA sequence is TGTGCCAGCAGCGAAGATATTCTAGCAACCAACTACAATGAGCAGTTCTTC. Protein translation: CASSEDILATNYNEQFF.